A selection of T cell receptor beta chains follows, all from one sample in a study of shared clonotypes between healthy human individuals. The table came from immunoSEQ multiplex PCR; TCRdb's copy has only in-frame clones and leaves some out. This table has around 1,100,000 clones, 60% to 85% appearing once. The sequenced sample consisted of memory CD4+ T cells from PBMCs. Every receptor here comes from a man aged 18 to 30 in good health. Some clones in this sample may be carry-over from other donors' samples. Both conserved end residues are trimmed from each CDR3. The order of the fields is CDR3 length, V gene, clone size, CDR3 protein. Only part of the rows carry a size: once, few, many, or a class if the clone is expanded.

>16|TRBV4-2|NA
ASSQVLAGGAGAYEQY
>11|TRBV28|NA
ASRRGPGQPQH
>14|TRBV7-2|NA
ASSLGASGTTDTQY
>11|TRBV15|once
ATGTANTGELF
>9|TRBV18|NA
ASSPLGEAF
>13|TRBV4-3|NA
ASSTRAPSTGELF
>13|TRBV10-3|NA
AISERSAGQETQY
>9|TRBV6-6|few
ASRTRDTQY
>13|TRBV4-3|once
ASSQVRQSTDTQY
>13|TRBV7-3|NA
ASSLNSGSTDTQY
>12|TRBV15|NA
ATSREQGADEQY
>12|TRBV2|NA
ASSLDRAGETQY
>13|TRBV15|NA
ATSRDTGTHQPQH
>13|TRBV28|NA
ASSVRVATNEKLF
>13|TRBV11-3|NA
ASSLGGTGTYEQY
>11|TRBV29-1|few
SVERQPLETQY
>12|TRBV28|NA
ASSSIPSGNTIY
>12|TRBV6-5|NA
ASSRLAEIYEQY
>13|TRBV2|NA
ASSETGTPQETQY
>13|TRBV7-2|NA
ASSLVISSGNTIY
>14|TRBV21-1|NA
ASSPPGQEFEEKLF
>13|TRBV19|NA
ASSIGWVSNQPQH
>13|TRBV28|NA
ASSLIPGGSDEQY
>13|TRBV5-6|NA
ASSSPGSESSPLH
>12|TRBV14|few
ASSQVGSGTEAF
>11|TRBV28|NA
ASSPAGALGAF
>14|TRBV5-1|NA
ASSLGAREGQETQY
>12|TRBV28|NA
ASGVQGINQPQH
>12|TRBV5-1|NA
ASSPREPGNTIY
>15|TRBV5-8|NA
ASSLGQEAGAKETQY
>13|TRBV7-2|NA
ASSLFRGANEKLF
>13|TRBV6-1|NA
ASRKTGGPGTEAF
>17|TRBV27|NA
ASPRSYWDQREESYEQY
>14|TRBV5-1|NA
ASSLEALSGANVLT
>12|TRBV7-9|NA
ASSLRDLGTEAF
>12|TRBV6-5|once
ASKKSGRGYEQY
>13|TRBV7-2|NA
ASSLQGVGTGELF
>13|TRBV2|NA
ASSVTGLGTDTQY
>12|TRBV5-4|once
ASSLGTGEAEAF
>12|TRBV2|few
ASSEIGGGTEAF